This T cell receptor (beta chain) was sequenced in a study of T cell changes during pregnancy in multiple sclerosis. The germline V gene has CDR1 SNHLY and CDR2 FYNNEI. V shed 9 bases and J 4 bases; nucleotides not matched to a gene: 11. The CDR3 loop spans 15 amino acids. The assay was immunoSEQ multiplex PCR, and TCRdb's table has in-frame clones only and misses some. The sample includes more than 85,000 clones, roughly 92% of them seen just once. Sequencing was performed on peripheral blood, taken in the second trimester of pregnancy. This TCR was sampled from a female donor with multiple sclerosis, enrolled in a pregnancy study. This rearrangement joins TRBV2 to TRBJ2-1, with 8 bases fitting TRBD2. The CDR3 here is CASFRLASLYNEQFF. Here the CDR3 DNA reads TGTGCCAGTTTTAGACTAGCGTCCCTTTACAATGAGCAGTTCTTC.